One and the same sample provided the 5 T cell receptor beta chains below, sequenced in a study of sequential checkpoint blockade in melanoma. TCRdb keeps only in-frame clones here, not all; method: immunoSEQ multiplex PCR. The sample lists around 12,000 clones; less than 75% were seen once. Treatment described: randomized to nivolumab then ipilimumab (arm A) or the reverse (arm B). The specimen was CD8+ T cells sorted from blood (inferred from file names), collected from a patient given nivolumab and ipilimumab in sequence. The source of these receptors is a human donor with melanoma.

With respect to this clone: Compared with germline, one end of the junction differs, possibly owing to a read error. The CDR3 sequence: CASSRDLTSGREGQFF. CDR3 sequence (DNA): TGTGCTAGCAGCCGAGATTTGACTAGCGGGAGGGAAGGGCAGTTCTTC. The chain employs TRBV7-7 and TRBJ2-1; 14 bases map to TRBD2. Germline CDR1 is SSHAT and CDR2 is FNYEAQ (reference sequence). This CDR3 has 16 amino acids. The whole variable domain, filled in from reference TRBV7-7 and TRBJ2-1, reads GAGVSQSPRYKVTKRGQDVTLRCDPISSHATLYWYQQALGQGPEFLTYFNYEAQPDKSGLPSDRFSAERPEGSISTLTIQRTEQRDSAMYRCASSRDLTSGREGQFFGPGTRLTVL.

This clone is termed large. The V gene is TRBV6-5, the J gene TRBJ1-1, with D possibly TRBD1 on 6 matching bases. V lost 6 bases to trimming and J lost 0 bases, with 14 bases between them. Germline CDR1 and CDR2: MNHEY and SVGAGI. The CDR3 totals 15 residues. The CDR3 here is CASREKGGMNTEAFF. The DNA for the CDR3 is TGTGCCAGCAGGGAAAAGGGGGGGATGAACACTGAAGCTTTCTTT.

The genes are TRBV7-9 and TRBJ1-1; possible D gene TRBD1, 6 bases. The CDR3 loop spans 15 amino acids. V was shortened by 3 bases and J by 3 bases, with 14 bases between the two germline ends. Germline CDR1 SEHNR, CDR2 FQNEAQ (reference sequence). CDR3 coding DNA: TGTGCCAGCAGCTTCTTTCAGGGGCGGGACACTGAAGCTTTCTTT. The encoded protein is CASSFFQGRDTEAFF.

This clone has a handful of counts. CDR3 sequence (DNA): TGTGCCAGCAGCGTCGACTTGGGCGGGGGGGTATACAATGAGCAGTTCTTC. Translated, it gives CASSVDLGGGVYNEQFF. The V call is TRBV14, the J call TRBJ2-1, with 9 bases lining up with TRBD2. J lost 4 bases, V lost 5 bases, and 12 bases had no gene match. CDR1 is SGHDN, CDR2 FVKESK, per germline. The CDR3 totals 17 residues.

The rearrangement uses TRBV7-6 and TRBJ2-3; the match to TRBD2 covers 7 bases. Unmatched junction bases numbered 2, after V lost 0 bases and J lost 5 bases. This CDR3 is built from 14 residues. Germline values: CDR1 SGHVS, CDR2 FNYEAQ. The CDR3 protein is CASSLAGGIDTQYF. CDR3 sequence (DNA): TGTGCCAGCAGCTTAGCGGGAGGGATAGATACGCAGTATTTT.